A selection of T cell receptor beta chains follows, all from one sample in a study of T cells in localized non-small cell lung cancer. The data were produced by immunoSEQ multiplex PCR, yet TCRdb's version contains in-frame clones alone and is incomplete. The sample has tens of thousands of clones, about nine tenths seen once. The sequences come from peripheral blood, collected before any cancer treatment. These receptors came from a male donor aged 60 or over with stage III lung adenocarcinoma. Both conserved end residues are part of each CDR3. Each record gives: J gene, V gene, CDR3 protein.

>TRBJ2-3|TRBV5-1
CASSLTHWPDDGTDTQYF
>TRBJ2-1|TRBV19
CASKEEGGKPYNEQFF
>TRBJ2-6|TRBV30
CAWTPFVSGANVLTF
>TRBJ2-5|TRBV6-5
CASRQGQPYGTQYF
>TRBJ1-2|TRBV6-6
CASRPGGDYGYTF
>TRBJ1-6|TRBV7-8
CASSLAAGGSSYNSPLHF
>TRBJ2-7|TRBV2
CASRGETGTSGTEQYF
>TRBJ2-7|TRBV29-1
CSAAEAGSSYEQYF
>TRBJ2-3|TRBV19
CASSYGTSGIDTQYF
>TRBJ2-1|TRBV10-1
CASSYASGQVPEQFF
>TRBJ1-1|TRBV19
CASSNSGPLGAFF
>TRBJ1-2|TRBV21-1
CASSKDGQGREGNYGYTF
>TRBJ2-3|TRBV11-2
CASSFFSGRNPDTQYF
>TRBJ1-2|TRBV7-2
CASSRGEPRANYGYTF
>TRBJ2-2|TRBV6-1
CASSWTMRTGELFF
>TRBJ2-7|TRBV7-3
CASSLNNRLNEQYF
>TRBJ1-6|TRBV6-5
CASSIVEGDNSPLHF
>TRBJ2-5|TRBV11-2
CASTQLGLQETQYF
>TRBJ1-1|TRBV19
CASSSFRGGLFRLNTEAFF
>TRBJ2-7|TRBV5-8
CASSFRSAIMNEQYF
>TRBJ1-5|TRBV6-1
CASTEGQSGNQPQHF
>TRBJ2-2|TRBV11-3
CASSWDSGELFF
>TRBJ2-2|TRBV28
CASSRAGATGELFF
>TRBJ1-1|TRBV5-1
CASRGPGTPAEAFF
>TRBJ1-1|TRBV30
CAWSVLVPEAFF
>TRBJ1-2|TRBV5-6
CASSFGQMPWEGYTF